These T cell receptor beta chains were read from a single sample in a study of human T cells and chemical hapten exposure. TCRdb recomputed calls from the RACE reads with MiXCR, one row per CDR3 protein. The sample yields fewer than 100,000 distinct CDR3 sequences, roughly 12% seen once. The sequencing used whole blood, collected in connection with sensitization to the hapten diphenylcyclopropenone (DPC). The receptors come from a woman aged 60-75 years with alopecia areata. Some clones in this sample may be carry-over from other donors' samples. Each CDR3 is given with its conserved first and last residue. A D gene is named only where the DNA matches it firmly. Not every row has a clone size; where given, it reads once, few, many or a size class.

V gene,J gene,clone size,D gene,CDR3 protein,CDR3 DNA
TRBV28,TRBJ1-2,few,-,CASEMGSYGYTF,TGTGCCAGCGAGATGGGGTCTTATGGCTACACCTTC
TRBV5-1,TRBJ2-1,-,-,CASSPVGGAGNEQFF,TGCGCCAGCAGCCCAGTTGGAGGGGCGGGAAATGAGCAGTTCTTC
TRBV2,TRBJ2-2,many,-,CASMRVTNTGELFF,TGTGCCAGCATGCGGGTTACGAACACCGGGGAGCTGTTTTTT
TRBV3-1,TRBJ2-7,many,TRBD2,CASSQERLADSYEQYF,TGTGCCAGCAGCCAAGAAAGGCTAGCGGATTCCTACGAGCAGTACTTC
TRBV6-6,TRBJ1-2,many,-,CASMREQRNYGYTF,TGTGCCAGCATGAGGGAACAGAGAAACTATGGCTACACCTTC
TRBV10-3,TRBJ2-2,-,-,CAIRRSGELFF,TGTGCCATCAGAAGGAGCGGGGAGCTGTTTTTT
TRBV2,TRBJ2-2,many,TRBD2,CASSELAGVLGELFF,TGTGCCAGCAGTGAACTAGCGGGGGTTCTCGGGGAGCTGTTTTTT
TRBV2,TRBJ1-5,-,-,CASSEGPYSNQPQHF,TGTGCCAGCAGTGAAGGGCCCTATAGCAATCAGCCCCAGCATTTT
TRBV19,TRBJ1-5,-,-,CASRQTDRGAISPQHF,TGTGCCAGTAGGCAGACAGACCGCGGAGCTATATCGCCCCAGCATTTT
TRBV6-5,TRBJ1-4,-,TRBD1,CATQPGGNEKLFF,TGTGCCACTCAACCAGGGGGCAATGAAAAACTGTTTTTT
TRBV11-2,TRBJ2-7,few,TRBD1,CASSRDRAGYEQYF,TGTGCCAGCAGCAGGGACAGGGCAGGATACGAGCAGTACTTC
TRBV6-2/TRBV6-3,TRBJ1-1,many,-,CASSYPGGGNTEAFF,TGTGCCAGCAGTTACCCCGGCGGCGGAAACACTGAAGCTTTCTTT
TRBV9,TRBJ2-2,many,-,CASSLAVITGELFF,TGTGCCAGCAGCTTAGCGGTGATAACCGGGGAGCTGTTTTTT
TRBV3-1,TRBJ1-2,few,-,CASSPRDSNYGYTF,TGTGCCAGCAGCCCCCGAGATTCTAACTATGGCTACACCTTC
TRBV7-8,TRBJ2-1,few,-,CASSPPYDHNNEQFF,TGTGCCAGCAGCCCCCCTTATGATCACAACAATGAGCAGTTCTTC
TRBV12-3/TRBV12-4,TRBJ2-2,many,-,CASSRASAGELFF,TGTGCCAGCAGTCGGGCCAGCGCCGGGGAGCTGTTTTTT
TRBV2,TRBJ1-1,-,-,CASTKGSPMNTEAFF,TGTGCCAGCACGAAGGGATCCCCCATGAACACTGAAGCTTTCTTT
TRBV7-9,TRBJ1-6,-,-,CASSQSRSYNSPLHF,TGTGCCAGCAGCCAGAGTCGGTCCTATAATTCACCCCTCCACTTT
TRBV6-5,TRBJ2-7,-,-,CASSYTQVTPNFYEQYF,TGTGCCAGCAGTTACACTCAGGTTACACCAAATTTCTACGAGCAGTACTTC
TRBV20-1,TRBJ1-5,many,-,CSAQTWGQPQHF,TGCAGTGCTCAGACCTGGGGTCAGCCCCAGCATTTT
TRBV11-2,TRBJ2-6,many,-,CASSLDPGLARTGANVLTF,TGTGCCAGCAGCTTAGATCCGGGCCTGGCCCGGACGGGGGCCAACGTCCTGACTTTC
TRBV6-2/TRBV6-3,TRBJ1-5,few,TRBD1,CASRLTGVNQPQHF,TGTGCCAGCAGGCTAACAGGGGTCAATCAGCCCCAGCATTTT
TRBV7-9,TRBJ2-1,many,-,CASSFYASLDEQFF,TGTGCCAGCAGCTTCTATGCATCCCTCGATGAGCAGTTCTTC
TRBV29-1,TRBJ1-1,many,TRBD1,CSVEKGQGTEAFF,TGCAGCGTTGAAAAAGGACAGGGGACTGAAGCTTTCTTT
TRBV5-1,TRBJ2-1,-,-,CASSLAGYEQFF,TGCGCCAGCAGCTTGGCGGGCTATGAGCAGTTCTTC
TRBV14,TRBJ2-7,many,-,CASSAAETTSYEQYF,TGTGCCAGCAGCGCAGCAGAGACAACCTCCTACGAGCAGTACTTC
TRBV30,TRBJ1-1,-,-,CACITADSNTEAFF,TGTGCCTGCATTACCGCCGATTCGAACACTGAAGCTTTCTTT
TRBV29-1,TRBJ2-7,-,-,CSVRRSYEQYF,TGCAGCGTTCGCAGGTCCTACGAGCAGTACTTC
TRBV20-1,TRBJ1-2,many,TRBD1,CSASTLGQGALGGYTF,TGCAGTGCTAGCACCCTAGGACAGGGGGCTTTAGGTGGCTACACCTTC
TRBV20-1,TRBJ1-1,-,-,CSAERQLNTEAFF,TGCAGTGCTGAGAGACAGCTGAACACTGAAGCTTTCTTT
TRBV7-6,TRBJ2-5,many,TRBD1,CASSTRTGGRETQYF,TGTGCCAGCAGCACGAGGACAGGGGGCCGAGAGACCCAGTACTTC
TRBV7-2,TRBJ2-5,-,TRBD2,CASSGRWLAGDTRGETQYF,TGTGCCAGCAGCGGGCGGTGGCTAGCGGGGGACACCCGGGGGGAGACCCAGTACTTC
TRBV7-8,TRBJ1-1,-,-,CASSFSTGINTEAFF,TGTGCCAGCAGCTTCTCTACGGGCATAAACACTGAAGCTTTCTTT
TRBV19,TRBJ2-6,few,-,CASTRGSSGANVLTF,TGTGCCAGTACTAGGGGAAGCTCTGGGGCCAACGTCCTGACTTTC
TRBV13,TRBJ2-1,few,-,CASSLGSSVAAYNEQFF,TGTGCCAGCAGCTTAGGCTCCTCGGTAGCCGCTTACAATGAGCAGTTCTTC
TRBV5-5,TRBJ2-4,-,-,CASSFKHQNIQYF,TGTGCCAGCAGCTTTAAACATCAAAACATTCAGTACTTC
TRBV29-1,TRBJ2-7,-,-,CSVKPPGSGYEQYF,TGCAGCGTGAAGCCCCCCGGGAGTGGTTACGAGCAGTACTTC
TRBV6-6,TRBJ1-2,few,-,CASSRRTEPNYGYTF,TGTGCCAGCAGTCGACGGACAGAGCCGAACTATGGCTACACCTTC
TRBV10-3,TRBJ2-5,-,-,CAISGGVQETQYF,TGTGCCATCAGTGGTGGCGTCCAAGAGACCCAGTACTTC
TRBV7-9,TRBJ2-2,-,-,CASSVVRLTGELFF,TGTGCCAGCAGCGTAGTCCGACTGACCGGGGAGCTGTTTTTT
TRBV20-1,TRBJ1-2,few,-,CSARAHSGANTF,TGCAGTGCTAGAGCACATTCAGGGGCGAACACCTTC
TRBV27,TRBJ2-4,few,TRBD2,CASSLWGGGYKNIQYF,TGTGCCAGCAGTTTATGGGGCGGGGGGTACAAAAACATTCAGTACTTC
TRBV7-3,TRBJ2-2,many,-,CASSLRWSGDTGELFF,TGTGCCAGCAGCCTCCGTTGGTCAGGGGACACCGGGGAGCTGTTTTTT
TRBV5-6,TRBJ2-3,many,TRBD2,CASSLGLAGGYTDTQYF,TGTGCCAGCAGCCTCGGACTAGCGGGGGGCTACACAGATACGCAGTATTTT
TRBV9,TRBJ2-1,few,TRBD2,CASSEALLAGGPLADEQFF,TGTGCCAGCAGCGAGGCCTTACTAGCGGGGGGCCCGTTAGCCGATGAGCAGTTCTTC
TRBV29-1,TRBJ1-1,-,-,CSVRGGGEAFF,TGCAGCGTTCGTGGGGGAGGTGAAGCTTTCTTT
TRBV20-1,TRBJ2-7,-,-,CSASRGSRRGYEQYF,TGCAGTGCCTCGAGAGGGTCCCGTAGGGGCTACGAGCAGTACTTC
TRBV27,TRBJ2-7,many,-,CASSLHRPRSEQYF,TGTGCCAGCAGCCTACACCGACCCCGGAGCGAGCAGTACTTC
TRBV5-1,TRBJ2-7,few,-,CASGIQPRDSYEQYF,TGCGCCAGCGGGATTCAGCCCCGGGACTCCTACGAGCAGTACTTC
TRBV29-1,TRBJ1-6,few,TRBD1,CSVGPRDRQSPLHF,TGCAGCGTGGGGCCCCGGGACAGACAATCACCCCTCCACTTT
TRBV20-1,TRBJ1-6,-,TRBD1,CSASLRRGTGGFGSPLHF,TGCAGTGCTAGCCTGAGGAGGGGGACAGGGGGCTTTGGGTCACCCCTCCACTTT
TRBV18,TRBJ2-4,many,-,CASSPPEGAYIQYF,TGTGCCAGCTCACCACCGGAGGGGGCGTACATTCAGTACTTC
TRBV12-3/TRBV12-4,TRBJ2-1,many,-,CASSSTTRVGEQFF,TGTGCCAGCAGTTCCACAACTAGGGTGGGTGAGCAGTTCTTC
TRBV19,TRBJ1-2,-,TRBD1,CASSIGTGVYYTF,TGTGCCAGTAGTATCGGGACAGGGGTTTACTACACCTTC
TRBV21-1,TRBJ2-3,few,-,CASSKEGSGTGGGTDTQYF,TGTGCCAGCAGCAAAGAGGGTTCCGGGACAGGGGGTGGAACAGATACGCAGTATTTT
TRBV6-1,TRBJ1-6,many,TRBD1,CASSEHRGNSPLHF,TGTGCCAGCAGTGAACACAGGGGTAATTCACCCCTCCACTTT
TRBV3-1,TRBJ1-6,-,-,CASSPGTQNSPLHF,TGTGCCAGCTCCCCGGGGACTCAAAATTCACCCCTCCACTTT
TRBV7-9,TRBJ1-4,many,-,CASSLEGHYFEKLFF,TGTGCCAGCAGCTTAGAAGGACACTATTTTGAAAAACTGTTTTTT